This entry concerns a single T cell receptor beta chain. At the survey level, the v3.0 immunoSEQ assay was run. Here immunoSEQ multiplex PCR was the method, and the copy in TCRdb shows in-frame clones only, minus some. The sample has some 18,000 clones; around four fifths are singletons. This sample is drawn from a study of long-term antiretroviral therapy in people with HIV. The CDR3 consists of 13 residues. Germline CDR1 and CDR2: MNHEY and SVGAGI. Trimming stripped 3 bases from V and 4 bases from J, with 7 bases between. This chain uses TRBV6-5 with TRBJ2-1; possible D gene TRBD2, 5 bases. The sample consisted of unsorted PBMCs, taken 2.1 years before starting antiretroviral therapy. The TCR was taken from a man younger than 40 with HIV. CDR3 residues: CASSYKRYNEQFF. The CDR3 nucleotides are TGTGCCAGCAGTTATAAGCGGTACAATGAGCAGTTCTTC.